A single sample is the source of the 13 T cell receptor beta chains below, sequenced in a study of blood T cell repertoires in COVID-19. The protocol was immunoSEQ multiplex PCR, while the TCRdb copy is restricted to in-frame clones and leaves out a portion. Of 170,000 or so clones listed, approximately 86% are singletons. Sample: peripheral blood. The receptor source for this set is a man aged 50 to 59 with active or convalescent COVID-19.

This sequence joins TRBV7-9 and TRBJ1-4; 9 bases fit TRBD1. The trim removed 8 bases at V and 1 base at J, leaving 2 bases unmatched. Germline assignment: CDR1 SEHNR and CDR2 FQNEAQ (reference sequence). The CDR3 is made up of 14 amino acids. This CDR3 is CASGGQGTNEKLFF. The DNA for the CDR3 is TGTGCCAGCGGGGGACAGGGAACTAATGAAAAACTGTTTTTT.

This clone was observed a single time. The chain links TRBV6-2 or TRBV6-3 to TRBJ1-2; the D is unclear. The length of the CDR3 is 16 residues. Germline values: CDR1 MNHEY, CDR2 SVGEGT. Trimming left V 0 bases short and J 5 bases short, with 16 bases between. The CDR3 spells CASSYSRGTSWYGYTF. CDR3 DNA: TGTGCCAGCAGTTACTCGAGAGGCACGTCATGGTATGGCTACACCTTC.

The chain has TRBV11-1 and TRBJ1-2, with D possibly TRBD1 on 6 matching bases. The CDR3 contains 15 residues. The V end lost 0 bases, the J end lost 0 bases, and 8 bases lay between the germline ends. Germline assignment: CDR1 SGHAT and CDR2 FQDESV (reference sequence). The chain's CDR3 is CASSLADSTNYGYTF. CDR3 sequence (DNA): TGTGCCAGCAGCTTAGCGGACAGCACTAACTATGGCTACACCTTC.

The CDR3 DNA sequence: TGTGCCAGCAGTCGGACAGGGGGGAATCAGCCCCAGCATTTT. Translating gives CASSRTGGNQPQHF. The rearrangement joins TRBV7-2 to TRBJ1-5, with TRBD1 matching over 10 bases. Per germline, CDR1 SGHTA and CDR2 FQGNSA. J lost 4 bases, V lost 6 bases, and 3 bases had no gene match. CDR3 length: 14 residues.

The gene calls are TRBV3-1 (or the pseudogene TRBV3-2) and TRBJ2-5; D possibly corresponds to TRBD2 (6 bases). The V and J ends lost 4 bases and 5 bases respectively, with 14 bases between them. From germline, CDR1 is LGHDT and CDR2 YNNKEL (reference sequence). The CDR3 extends over 14 amino acids. CDR3 nucleotides: TGTGCCAGCAGCCTAAGACTAGTGGGGGAGACCCAGTACTTC. Translated, it gives CASSLRLVGETQYF.

This sequence joins TRBV6-2 or TRBV6-3 and TRBJ1-6, with 9 nucleotides matching TRBD1. The CDR3 loop spans 16 amino acids. Trimming took 5 bases from V and 5 from J; bases not matched to a gene: 7. Germline lookup yields CDR1 MNHEY and CDR2 SVGEGT. The CDR3 nucleotides read TGTGCCAGCAGTACCTCCGGGACAGGGAATAATTCACCCCTCCACTTT. Translating gives CASSTSGTGNNSPLHF.

V gene TRBV6-2 or TRBV6-3 combines with J gene TRBJ2-7, with no clear D. Trimming removed 0 bases from V and 5 bases from J, with 2 bases in between. Germline CDR1 reads MNHEY; CDR2 reads SVGEGT. The length of the CDR3 is 11 residues. The CDR3 protein is CASSYSNEQYF. The CDR3 DNA is TGTGCCAGCAGTTACTCTAACGAGCAGTACTTC.

This sequence joins TRBV7-9 and TRBJ1-4; 7 bases map to TRBD1. The CDR3 is 15 amino acids. V trimming: 4 bases; J trimming: 4 bases; junction bases outside the gene matches: 6. Germline V gives CDR1 SEHNR, CDR2 FQNEAQ (reference sequence). The CDR3 spells CASSSGDRINEKLFF. For the CDR3, the DNA is TGTGCCAGCAGCTCAGGGGACAGAATTAATGAAAAACTGTTTTTT.

The chain uses TRBV13 and TRBJ2-3; 9 nucleotides line up with TRBD1. Trimming removed 0 bases from V and 0 bases from J; junction bases left unmatched: 7. CDR1 and CDR2 from the germline V gene are PRHDT and FYEKMQ (reference sequence). CDR3 length: 18 amino acids. The CDR3 nucleotides read TGTGCCAGCAGCTTAGGGTCGTCCGGGACAGGGAGCACAGATACGCAGTATTTT. This gives the protein CASSLGSSGTGSTDTQYF.

The rearrangement links TRBV4-1 to TRBJ1-5, with a possible D match to TRBD1 (6 bases). The CDR3 length is 14 residues. V dropped 1 base and J dropped 3 bases, with 7 bases sitting between them. CDR1 is MGHRA and CDR2 is YSYEKL in the germline V gene. The CDR3 DNA reads as TGCGCCAGCAGCCAAGCAGGGGACAATCAGCCCCAGCATTTT. This codes for CASSQAGDNQPQHF.

The rearrangement links TRBV11-2 to TRBJ1-4; D gene ambiguous. The CDR3 has 14 amino acids. The germline V and J ends were trimmed by 5 bases and 7 bases, with 14 bases remaining between them. Germline V gene sequence: CDR1 SGHAT, CDR2 FQNNGV. CDR3 sequence: CASSPLEGSEKLFF. CDR3 DNA sequence: TGTGCCAGCAGCCCCCTGGAGGGCAGTGAAAAACTGTTTTTT.

The chain couples TRBV30 to TRBJ1-1; 8 nucleotides agree with TRBD1. Germline lookup yields CDR1 GTSNPN and CDR2 SVGIG (reference sequence). Germline trimming cut 3 bases from V and 8 bases from J; bases unmatched to any gene: 5. The CDR3 totals 12 residues. The CDR3 sequence: CAWRPRGPEAFF. CDR3 coding DNA: TGTGCCTGGAGGCCCAGGGGGCCAGAAGCTTTCTTT.

V gene TRBV19 combines with J gene TRBJ1-6; TRBD1 agrees at 11 bases. The V gene end was trimmed by 5 bases and the J gene end by 10 bases; junction bases not matched to a gene: 4. Germline CDR1 reads LNHDA; CDR2 reads SQIVND (reference sequence). The CDR3 is 14 residues long. The CDR3 reads CASSQDRGQSPLHF. CDR3 coding DNA: TGTGCCAGTAGTCAGGACAGGGGGCAGTCACCCCTCCACTTT.